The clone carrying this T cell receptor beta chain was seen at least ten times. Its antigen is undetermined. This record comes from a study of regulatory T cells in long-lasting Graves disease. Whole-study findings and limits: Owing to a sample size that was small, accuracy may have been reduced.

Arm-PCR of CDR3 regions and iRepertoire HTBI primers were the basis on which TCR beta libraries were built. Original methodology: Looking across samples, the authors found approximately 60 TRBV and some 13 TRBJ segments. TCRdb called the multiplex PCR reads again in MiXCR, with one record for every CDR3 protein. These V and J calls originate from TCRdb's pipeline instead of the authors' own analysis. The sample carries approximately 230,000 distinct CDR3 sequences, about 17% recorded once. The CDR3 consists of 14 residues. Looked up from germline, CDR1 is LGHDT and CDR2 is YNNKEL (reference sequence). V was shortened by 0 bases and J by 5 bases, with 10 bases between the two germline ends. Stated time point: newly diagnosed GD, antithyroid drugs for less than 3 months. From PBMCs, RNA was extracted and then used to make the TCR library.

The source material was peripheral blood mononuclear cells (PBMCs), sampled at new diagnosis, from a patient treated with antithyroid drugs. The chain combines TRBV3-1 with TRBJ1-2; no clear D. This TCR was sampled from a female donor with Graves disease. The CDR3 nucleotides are TGTGCCAGCAGCCAAGATCAGAGAGGGTATGGCTACACCTTC. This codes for CASSQDQRGYGYTF.